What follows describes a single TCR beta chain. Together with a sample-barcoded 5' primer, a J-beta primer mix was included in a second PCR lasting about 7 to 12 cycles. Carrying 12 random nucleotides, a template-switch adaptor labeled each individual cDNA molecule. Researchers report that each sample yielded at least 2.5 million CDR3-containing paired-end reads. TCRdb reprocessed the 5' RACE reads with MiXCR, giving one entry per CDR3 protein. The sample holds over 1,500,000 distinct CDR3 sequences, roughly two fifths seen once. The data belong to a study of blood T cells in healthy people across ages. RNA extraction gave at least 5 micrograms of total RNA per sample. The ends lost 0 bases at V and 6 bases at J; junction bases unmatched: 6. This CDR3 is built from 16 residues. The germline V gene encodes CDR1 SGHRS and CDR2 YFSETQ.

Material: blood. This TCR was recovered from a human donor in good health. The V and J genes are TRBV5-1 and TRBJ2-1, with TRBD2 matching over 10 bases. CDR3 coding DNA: TGCGCCAGCAGCTTGGTGTCTAGCGGGGGTTTCAATGAGCAGTTCTTC. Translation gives CASSLVSSGGFNEQFF. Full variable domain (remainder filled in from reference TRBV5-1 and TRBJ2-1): KAGVTQTPRYLIKTRGQQVTLSCSPISGHRSVSWYQQTPGQGLQFLFEYFSETQRNKGNFPGRFSGRQFSNSRSEMNVSTLELGDSALYLCASSLVSSGGFNEQFFGPGTRLTVL.